This T cell receptor beta chain was sequenced for a study of blood T cell repertoires in COVID-19. Data came from immunoSEQ multiplex PCR; TCRdb stores just in-frame clones and leaves some out. Of about 480,000 clones listed, roughly 90% are singletons. In terms of age and location, participants ranged from roughly 18 to 95 years and lived in about 25 US areas. V was pared by 3 bases and J by 2 bases, with 17 bases of the junction left unmatched. Germline V gives CDR1 SGHRS, CDR2 YFSETQ. The CDR3 is 19 amino acids. Specimen: PBMCs or T cells enriched from blood (not recorded which). The TCR was taken from a woman aged 40 to 49 who had recovered from COVID-19. The V and J genes are TRBV5-1 and TRBJ2-5, with 9 nucleotides matching TRBD1. The DNA of the CDR3 is TGCGCCAGCAGCTGGGGACCGTTCCGGGACAGGGTAGTGCAAGAGACCCAGTACTTC. Translated, it gives CASSWGPFRDRVVQETQYF.